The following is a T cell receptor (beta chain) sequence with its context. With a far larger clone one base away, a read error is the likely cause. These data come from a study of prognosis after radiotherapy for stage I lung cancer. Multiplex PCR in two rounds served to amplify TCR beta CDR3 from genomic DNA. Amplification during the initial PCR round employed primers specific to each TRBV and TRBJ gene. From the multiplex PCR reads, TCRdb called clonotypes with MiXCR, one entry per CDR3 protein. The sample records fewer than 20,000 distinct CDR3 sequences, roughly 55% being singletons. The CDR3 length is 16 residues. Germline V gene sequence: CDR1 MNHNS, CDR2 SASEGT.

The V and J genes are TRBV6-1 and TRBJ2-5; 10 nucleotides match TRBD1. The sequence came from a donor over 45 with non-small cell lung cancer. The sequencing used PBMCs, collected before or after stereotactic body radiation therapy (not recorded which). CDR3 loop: CASIEGSGTGVETQYF. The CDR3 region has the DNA TGTGCCAGCATTGAAGGAAGTGGGACAGGGGTAGAGACCCAGTACTTC.